This T cell receptor (beta chain) was profiled in a study of blood T cell repertoires in COVID-19. Study as a whole: Some COVID-19 samples were acute and others convalescent; all came from the United States, Italy and Spain.

During active infection, Seattle patients enrolled and were then monitored through disease. Assay used: immunoSEQ multiplex PCR; TCRdb lists only in-frame clones, some missing. The repertoire consists of 55,000 to 70,000 clones, with around nine tenths occurring once and the leading ten covering around 3.7%. Germline CDR1 and CDR2: SGHTA and FQGNSA. The CDR3 runs to 15 residues. Deletions cut 5 bases from V and 0 bases from J, with 11 bases between. The sample consisted of peripheral blood. This TCR was recovered from a woman aged 50 to 65 with COVID-19, enrolled during active disease. The chain is built from TRBV7-2 and TRBJ1-5; D ambiguous. DNA of the CDR3: TGTGCCAGCAGCCCCGGGGAGTATAGCAATCAGCCCCAGCATTTT. Translating it yields CASSPGEYSNQPQHF. The full variable domain, with the rest looked up from reference TRBV7-2 and TRBJ1-5, is GAGVSQSPSNKVTEKGKDVELRCDPISGHTALYWYRQSLGQGLEFLIYFQGNSAPDKSGLPSDRFSAERTGGSVSTLTIQRTQQEDSAVYLCASSPGEYSNQPQHFGDGTRLSIL.